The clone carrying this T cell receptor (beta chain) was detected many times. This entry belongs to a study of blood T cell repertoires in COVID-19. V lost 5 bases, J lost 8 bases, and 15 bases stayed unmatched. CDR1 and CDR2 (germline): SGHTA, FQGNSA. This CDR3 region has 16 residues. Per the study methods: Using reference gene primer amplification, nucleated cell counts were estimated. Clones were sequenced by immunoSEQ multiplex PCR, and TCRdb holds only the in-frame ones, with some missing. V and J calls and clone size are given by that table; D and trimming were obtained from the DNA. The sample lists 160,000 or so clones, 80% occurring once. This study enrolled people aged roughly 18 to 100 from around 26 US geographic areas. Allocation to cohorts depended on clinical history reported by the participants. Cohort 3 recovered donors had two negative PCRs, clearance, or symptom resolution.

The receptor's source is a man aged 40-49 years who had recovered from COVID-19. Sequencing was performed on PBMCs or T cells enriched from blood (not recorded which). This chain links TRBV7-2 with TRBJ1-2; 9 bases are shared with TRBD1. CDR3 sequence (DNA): TGTGCCAGCAGCCCCGGGCGGGAACAGGGGGCGAAAGGCTACACCTTC. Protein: CASSPGREQGAKGYTF.